This TCR beta chain is drawn from a study of blood T cell repertoires in COVID-19. The V and J ends lost 5 bases and 1 base, in that order; junction bases with no gene match: 4. There are 16 residues in the CDR3. The germline V gene encodes CDR1 SGHTA and CDR2 FQGNSA. Original analysis: Estimation of nucleated cell counts relied on the amplification of reference gene primers. The method was immunoSEQ multiplex PCR; TCRdb's version includes in-frame clones alone and lacks a portion of them. The V and J calls and clone size come from that table; D and trimming were worked out from the DNA. The data contain 150,000 to 200,000 clones, about 87% of them singletons.

Sequencing was done on a sample of peripheral blood. This receptor was obtained from a woman between 45 and 65 years old with acute or convalescent COVID-19. The rearrangement uses TRBV7-2 and TRBJ2-5; 13 positions match TRBD2. CDR3 residues: CASSHGTSGTQETQYF. CDR3 nucleotides: TGTGCCAGCAGCCACGGGACTAGCGGGACCCAAGAGACCCAGTACTTC. Together with reference TRBV7-2 and TRBJ2-5, the CDR3 gives the full variable domain: GAGVSQSPSNKVTEKGKDVELRCDPISGHTALYWYRQSLGQGLEFLIYFQGNSAPDKSGLPSDRFSAERTGGSVSTLTIQRTQQEDSAVYLCASSHGTSGTQETQYFGPGTRLLVL.